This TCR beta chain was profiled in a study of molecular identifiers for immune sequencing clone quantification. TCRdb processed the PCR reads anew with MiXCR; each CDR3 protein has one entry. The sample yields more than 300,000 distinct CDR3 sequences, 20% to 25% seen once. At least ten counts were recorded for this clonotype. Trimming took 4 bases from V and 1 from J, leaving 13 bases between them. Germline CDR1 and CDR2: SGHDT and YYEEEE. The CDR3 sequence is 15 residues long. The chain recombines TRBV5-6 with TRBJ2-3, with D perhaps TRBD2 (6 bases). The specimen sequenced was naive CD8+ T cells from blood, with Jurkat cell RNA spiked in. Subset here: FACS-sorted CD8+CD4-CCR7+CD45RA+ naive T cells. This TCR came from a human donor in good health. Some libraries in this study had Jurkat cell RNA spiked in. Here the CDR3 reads CASSRGSFGTDTQYF. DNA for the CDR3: TGTGCCAGCAGCCGGGGGAGTTTCGGCACAGATACGCAGTATTTT.